These 3 T cell receptor beta chains were all obtained from the same sample, sequenced in a study of blood T cells in healthy people across ages. A second 7 to 11 cycle PCR used barcoded and J-beta primers. From the 5' RACE reads, TCRdb called clonotypes with MiXCR, one entry per CDR3 protein. The repertoire holds some 1.4 million distinct CDR3 sequences, with approximately 42% as singletons. Sequencing used blood. The origin of the receptors is a woman younger than 35 in good health.

This clonotype appeared a few times. V and J are TRBV12-5 and TRBJ2-3; 8 positions agree with TRBD1. J lost 1 base, V lost 7 bases, and 7 bases had no gene match. Germline values: CDR1 LGHNT, CDR2 FRNRAP. The CDR3 contains 15 residues. CDR3 nucleotide sequence: TGTGCTAGTGCCCTCGGACAGGGTGGCACAGATACGCAGTATTTT. This codes for CASALGQGGTDTQYF.

V gene TRBV20-1 combines with J gene TRBJ2-5; perhaps D is TRBD1 or TRBD2 (5 bases each). Germline values: CDR1 DFQATT, CDR2 SNEGSKA (reference sequence). The CDR3 contains 15 residues. The V end lost 2 bases, the J end lost 11 bases, and 24 bases lay between the germline ends. The CDR3 sequence: CSARSGTSINNEQYF. Written as DNA, the CDR3 is TGCAGTGCTAGATCCGGGACCTCGATAAACAATGAGCAGTACTTC.

Comment on this clonotype: One end of the junction is discordant with germline, which a read error may explain. The CDR3 sequence: CASSQGTNEKPFF. Written as DNA, the CDR3 is TGCGCCAGCAGCCAAGGGACTAATGAAAAACCGTTTTTT. This rearrangement joins TRBV4-1 to TRBJ1-4; no clear D gene. The length of the CDR3 is 13 residues. Germline-derived CDR1 and CDR2 are MGHRA and YSYEKL.